This TCR beta chain was recorded in a study of cytomegalovirus exposure and HLA in healthy donors. Whole-study findings and limits: Rare sequences made up most TCRs, while some public TCRs were found in many donors. Overall, about 160 TCR beta chains were annotated as cytomegalovirus-associated.

Turning to this clone: Its antigen is still unknown.

The data were produced by immunoSEQ multiplex PCR, yet TCRdb's version contains in-frame clones alone and is incomplete. The sample contains about 190,000 clones, about 86% of which appear only once. Sequencing was performed on PBMCs. This clonotype was obtained from a woman younger than 35 in good health and CMV-seropositive.

In DNA, the CDR3 is TGTGCCAGCAGCCCCCGCCCTCCGGTGAACACTGAAGCTTTCTTT. Its translation: CASSPRPPVNTEAFF. This chain links TRBV7-9 with TRBJ1-1; no definite D call. Per the germline V gene, CDR1 is SEHNR and CDR2 is FQNEAQ (reference sequence). V lost 5 bases and J 0 bases, leaving 13 bases between the germline ends. CDR3 size: 15 residues. Using reference TRBV7-9 and TRBJ1-1 for the parts outside the CDR3, the full variable domain is DTGVSQNPRHKITKRGQNVTFRCDPISEHNRLYWYRQTLGQGPEFLTYFQNEAQLEKSRLLSDRFSAERPKGSFSTLEIQRTEQGDSAMYLCASSPRPPVNTEAFFGQGTRLTVV.